Described below is a single T cell receptor (beta chain) sequence and its context. No antigen is known for it. One junction end does not reproduce the germline sequence, and a read error may be involved. This record comes from a study of blood T cell repertoires in COVID-19 (dated by TCRdb to about 2020). In the study overall: Samples from collaborators originated in the United States, Italy and Spain and spanned both the acute and convalescent phases of COVID-19. The material from the prospective study consisted of cDNA or gDNA derived from T cells, B-cell-depleted T cells, or PBMCs. The repertoires were released in a freely available public database intended as a resource for research on the immune response to SARS-CoV-2. Deeply sampled blood TCRbeta repertoires from subjects exposed to, actively infected with, or recovered from COVID-19 were included in the dataset. The samples were drawn from the first 160 participants of the ongoing ImmuneRACE study and from 1,254 subjects provided by 6 global collaborators. Sample metadata almost always included a de-identified subject ID, COVID-19 status, age in years and sex. Where HLA class I and class II types were available, the types were taken from metadata supplied by the sample provider, not from assay-based typing.

Reading from cysteine to phenylalanine, the CDR3 counts 15 amino acids. The only DNA kept is the CDR3, 45 bases in frame from the first base. CDR1 and CDR2 (SSHAT, FNYEAQ) derive from the germline V gene (reference sequence). What the work shows at the level of the full study, not this receptor alone: The amount of clinical and demographic metadata varied by source and participant and was provided uncurated.

Participants in the prospective study were aged about 18 to 89 years, lived in more than 20 United States geographic areas, and enrolled through a virtual design. In the prospective study, cohorts were assigned on the basis of participant-reported clinical history obtained from a screening survey and a study questionnaire. Recovered participants in ImmuneRACE Cohort 3 were defined by two consecutive negative NP/OP PCR tests, clearance by a healthcare professional, or resolution of symptoms. Mobile phlebotomists in the prospective study collected whole blood, serum and a nasopharyngeal or oropharyngeal swab from every participant. Over a 2-month period, participants in the prospective study had the option of providing additional blood draws and questionnaires. Before DNA extraction, prospective study blood samples were shipped either frozen or at room temperature. TCRbeta CDR3 regions were amplified from genomic DNA using the immunoSEQ Assay, a bias-controlled multiplex PCR. On the authors' methods: Within the assay, amplification of reference gene primers was used to estimate how many nucleated cells each sample contained. To quantify the absolute abundance of each unique TCRbeta CDR3 rearrangement, sequence reads were collapsed and filtered. For each sample, productive Simpson clonality was calculated by taking the square root of Simpson's diversity index across productive rearrangements. TCRdb mirrors the immuneACCESS table, restricted to in-frame sequences. Some clones are absent from its copies; in checked studies, under half trace to an unresolved V gene, and the reason for the others is unknown. From that table come the V and J calls and clone size; the DNA was used to work out D and trimming. The sample table contains over 110,000 clones; only one count was recorded for approximately 87% of them. Clones ranked in the top ten supply approximately 10% of the sample.

The material sequenced was PBMCs or T cells enriched from blood (not recorded which). This clonotype was obtained from a man in his fifties or sixties who had recovered from COVID-19. This chain joins TRBV7-7 to TRBJ2-5; TRBD2 agrees with 12 junctional bases. Here is the DNA: TGTGCTAGCAGCCCCGGACTAGCGGGGTTGGAGACCCAGTACTTC. Its amino acids are CASSPGLAGLETQYF.